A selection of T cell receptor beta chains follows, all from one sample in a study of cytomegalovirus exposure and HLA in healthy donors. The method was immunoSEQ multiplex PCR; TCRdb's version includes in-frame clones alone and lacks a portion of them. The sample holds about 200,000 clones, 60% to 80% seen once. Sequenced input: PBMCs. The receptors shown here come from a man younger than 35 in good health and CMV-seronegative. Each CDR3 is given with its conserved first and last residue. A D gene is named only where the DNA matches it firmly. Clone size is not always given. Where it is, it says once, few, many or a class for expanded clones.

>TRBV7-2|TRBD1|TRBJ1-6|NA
TGTGCCAGCAGCTTAGCGTTGGGACAGGTGGGATCACCCCTCCACTTT
CASSLALGQVGSPLHF
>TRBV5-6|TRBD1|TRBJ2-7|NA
TGTGCCAGCAGCTCTACGGACAGGACCCGAGGAACGTACGAGCAGTACTTC
CASSSTDRTRGTYEQYF
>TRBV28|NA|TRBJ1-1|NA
TGTGCCAGCAGTTTACCTAGCGGGGGGTCCGCCGACGCTTTCTTT
CASSLPSGGSADAFF
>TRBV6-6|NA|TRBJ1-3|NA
TGTGCCAGCACTCTAACTTTTGGAAACACCATATATTTT
CASTLTFGNTIYF
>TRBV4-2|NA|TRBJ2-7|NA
TGTGCCAGCAGCCAGGTAGGGGCCACCTACTACGAGCAGTACTTC
CASSQVGATYYEQYF
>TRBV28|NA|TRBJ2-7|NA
TGTGCCAGCAGTTTACACGGGAGCTCCTACGAGCAGTACTTC
CASSLHGSSYEQYF
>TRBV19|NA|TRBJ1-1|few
TGTGCCAGTAGAGGACACGCCGGTCCTAACACTGAAGCTTTCTTT
CASRGHAGPNTEAFF
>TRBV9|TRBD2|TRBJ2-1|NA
TGTGCCAGCAGCGTAGAGCCTAGCGGGGGATTGTTGGATGAGCAGTTCTTC
CASSVEPSGGLLDEQFF
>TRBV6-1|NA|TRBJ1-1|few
TGTGCCAGCAGTGCGGCACTCGCCGGGACTGAAGCTTTCTTT
CASSAALAGTEAFF
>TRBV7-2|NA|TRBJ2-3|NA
TGTGCCGGATCAGCCGGGGTCGCAGGCACAGATACGCAGTATTTT
CAGSAGVAGTDTQYF
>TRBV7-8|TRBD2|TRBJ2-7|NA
TGTGCCAGCAGCGTTAGCGGGGGGCCCTACGAGCAGTACTTC
CASSVSGGPYEQYF
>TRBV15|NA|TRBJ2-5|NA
TGTGCCACCAGCAGATATCGGGAGTTACTCCAAGAGACCCAGTACTTC
CATSRYRELLQETQYF
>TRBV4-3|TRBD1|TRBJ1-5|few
TGCGCCAGCAGCCAAGAAACAGGGGATAGCAATCAGCCCCAGCATTTT
CASSQETGDSNQPQHF
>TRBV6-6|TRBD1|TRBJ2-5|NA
TGTGCCAGCAGTTACTCGACAGGGGAACAAGAGACCCAGTACTTC
CASSYSTGEQETQYF
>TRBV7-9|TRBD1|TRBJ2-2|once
TGTTCCAGCAGCTCGATCGGGACAGGGGCTGATAAGGACACCGGGGAGCTGTTTTTT
CSSSSIGTGADKDTGELFF
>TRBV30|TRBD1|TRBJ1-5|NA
TGTGCCTGGAAGGGACAGGGGGCGAATCAGCCCCAGCATTTT
CAWKGQGANQPQHF
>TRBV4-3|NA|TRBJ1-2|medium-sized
TGCGCCAGCAGCCAAGATCAACAGGGAAACTATGGCTACACCTTC
CASSQDQQGNYGYTF
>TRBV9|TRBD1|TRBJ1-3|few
TGTGCCAGCAGCGCGACAGGGGAGGTCACTGTAAACACCATATATTTT
CASSATGEVTVNTIYF
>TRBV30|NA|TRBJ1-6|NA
TGTGCCTGGAGTTCTCCGGGAGATTCACCCCTCCACTTT
CAWSSPGDSPLHF
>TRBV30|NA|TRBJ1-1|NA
TGTGCCTGGAGTCTTGGGTCGGGAGCTTTCTTT
CAWSLGSGAFF
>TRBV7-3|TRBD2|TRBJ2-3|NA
TGTGCCAGCAGAGTACCTGGAGCGGGGGTTGGAGATACGCAGTATTTT
CASRVPGAGVGDTQYF